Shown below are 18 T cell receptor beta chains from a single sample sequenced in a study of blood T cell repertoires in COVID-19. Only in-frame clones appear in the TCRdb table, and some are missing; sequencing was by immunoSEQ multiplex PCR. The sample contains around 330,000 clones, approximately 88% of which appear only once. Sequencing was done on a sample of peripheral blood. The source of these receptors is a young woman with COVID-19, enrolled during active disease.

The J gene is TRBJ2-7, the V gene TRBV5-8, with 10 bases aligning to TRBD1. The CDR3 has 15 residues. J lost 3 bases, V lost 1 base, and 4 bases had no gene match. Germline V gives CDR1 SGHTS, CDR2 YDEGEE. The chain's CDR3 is CASSLLGQGSYEQYF. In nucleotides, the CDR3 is TGTGCCAGCAGCTTGTTGGGACAGGGGAGCTACGAGCAGTACTTC. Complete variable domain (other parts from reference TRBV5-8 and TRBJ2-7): EAGVTQSPTHLIKTRGQQATLRCSPISGHTSVYWYQQALGLGLQFLLWYDEGEERNRGNFPPRFSGRQFPNYSSELNVNALELEDSALYLCASSLLGQGSYEQYFGPGTRLTVT.

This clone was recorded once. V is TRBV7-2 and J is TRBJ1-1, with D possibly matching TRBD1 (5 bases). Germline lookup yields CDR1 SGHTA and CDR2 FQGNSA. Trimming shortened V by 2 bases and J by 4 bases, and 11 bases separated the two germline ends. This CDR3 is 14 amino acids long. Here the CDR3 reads CASSLFGGTTEAFF. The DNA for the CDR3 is TGTGCCAGCAGCTTATTCGGGGGGACCACTGAAGCTTTCTTT.

The CDR3 sequence: CASSVDSLVGYTF. CDR3 nucleotides: TGTGCCAGCAGCGTAGACAGCCTCGTTGGCTACACCTTC. The chain is built from TRBV9 and TRBJ1-2; D gene ambiguous. V lost 0 bases to trimming and J lost 7 bases, with 10 bases between them. This CDR3 comprises 13 residues. Germline values: CDR1 SGDLS, CDR2 YYNGEE.

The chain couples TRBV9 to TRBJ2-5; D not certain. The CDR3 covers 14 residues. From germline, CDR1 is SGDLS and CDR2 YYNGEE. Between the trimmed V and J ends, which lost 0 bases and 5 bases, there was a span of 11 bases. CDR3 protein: CASSVEEARETQYF. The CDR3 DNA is TGTGCCAGCAGCGTAGAAGAGGCCCGGGAGACCCAGTACTTC.

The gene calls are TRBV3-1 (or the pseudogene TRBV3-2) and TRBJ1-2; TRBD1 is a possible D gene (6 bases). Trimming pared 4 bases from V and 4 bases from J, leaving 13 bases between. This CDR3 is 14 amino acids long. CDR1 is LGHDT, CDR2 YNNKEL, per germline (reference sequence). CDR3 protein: CASSPWDTGYGYTF. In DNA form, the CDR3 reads TGTGCCAGCAGCCCCTGGGACACGGGCTATGGCTACACCTTC.

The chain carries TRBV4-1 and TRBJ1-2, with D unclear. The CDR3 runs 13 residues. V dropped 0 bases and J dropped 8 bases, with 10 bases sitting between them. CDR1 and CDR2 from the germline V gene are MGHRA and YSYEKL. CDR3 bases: TGCGCCAGCAGCCAAGATGAGGGTTGGGGCTACACCTTC. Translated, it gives CASSQDEGWGYTF.

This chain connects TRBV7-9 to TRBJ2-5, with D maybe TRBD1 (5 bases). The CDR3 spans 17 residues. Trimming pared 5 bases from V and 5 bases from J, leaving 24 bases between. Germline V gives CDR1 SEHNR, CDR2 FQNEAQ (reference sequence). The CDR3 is CASSPQDRLRIGETQYF. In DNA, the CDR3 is TGTGCCAGCAGCCCACAGGATAGGTTGCGCATAGGGGAGACCCAGTACTTC.

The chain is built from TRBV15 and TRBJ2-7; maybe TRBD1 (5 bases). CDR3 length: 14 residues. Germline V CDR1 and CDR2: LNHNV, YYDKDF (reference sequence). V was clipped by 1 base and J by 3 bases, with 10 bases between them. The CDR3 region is CATSRGQKSYEQYF. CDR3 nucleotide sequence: TGTGCCACCAGCAGAGGACAGAAGAGCTACGAGCAGTACTTC.

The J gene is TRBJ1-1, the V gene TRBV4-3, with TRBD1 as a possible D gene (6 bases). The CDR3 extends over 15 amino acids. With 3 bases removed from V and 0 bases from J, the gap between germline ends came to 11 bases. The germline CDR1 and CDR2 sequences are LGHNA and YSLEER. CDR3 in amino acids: CASSQRDILNTEAFF. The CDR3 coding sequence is TGCGCCAGCAGCCAGAGGGACATTTTGAACACTGAAGCTTTCTTT.

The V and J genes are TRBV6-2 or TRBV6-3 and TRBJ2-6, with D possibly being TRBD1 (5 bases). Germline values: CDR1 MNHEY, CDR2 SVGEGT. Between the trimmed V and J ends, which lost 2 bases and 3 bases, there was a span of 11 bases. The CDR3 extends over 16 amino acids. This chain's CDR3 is CASSYDPRVGANVLTF. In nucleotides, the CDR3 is TGTGCCAGCAGTTACGACCCCAGGGTTGGGGCCAACGTCCTGACTTTC.

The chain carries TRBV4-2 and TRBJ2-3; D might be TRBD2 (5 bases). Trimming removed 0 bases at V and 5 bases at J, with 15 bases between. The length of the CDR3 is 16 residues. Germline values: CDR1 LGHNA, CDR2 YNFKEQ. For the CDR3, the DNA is TGTGCCAGCAGCCAAGATTCTAGGAGCAGCGGAGATACGCAGTATTTT. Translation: CASSQDSRSSGDTQYF.

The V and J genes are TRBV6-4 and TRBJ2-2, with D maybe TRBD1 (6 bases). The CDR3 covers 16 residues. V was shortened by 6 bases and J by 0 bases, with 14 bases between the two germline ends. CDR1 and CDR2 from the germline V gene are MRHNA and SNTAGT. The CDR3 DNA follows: TGTGCCAGCAGGGAACAGGGATGCTCGAACACCGGGGAGCTGTTTTTT. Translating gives CASREQGCSNTGELFF.

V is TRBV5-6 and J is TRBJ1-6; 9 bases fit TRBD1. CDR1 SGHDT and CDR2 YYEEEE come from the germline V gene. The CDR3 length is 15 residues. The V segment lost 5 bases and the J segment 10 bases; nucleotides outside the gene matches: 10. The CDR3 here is CASRLGGQGQSPLHF. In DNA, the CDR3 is TGTGCCAGCAGACTAGGGGGACAGGGACAATCACCCCTCCACTTT.

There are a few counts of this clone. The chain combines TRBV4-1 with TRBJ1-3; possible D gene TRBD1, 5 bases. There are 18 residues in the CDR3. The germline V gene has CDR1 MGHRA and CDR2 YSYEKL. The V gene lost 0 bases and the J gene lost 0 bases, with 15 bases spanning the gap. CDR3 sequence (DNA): TGCGCCAGCAGCCAAGATCCATTACTGACAGTCTCTGGAAACACCATATATTTT. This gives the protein CASSQDPLLTVSGNTIYF.

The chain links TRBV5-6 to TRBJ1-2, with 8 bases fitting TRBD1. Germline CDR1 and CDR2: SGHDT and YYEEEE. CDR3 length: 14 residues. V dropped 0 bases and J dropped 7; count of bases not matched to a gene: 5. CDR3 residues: CASSLDRGKRGYTF. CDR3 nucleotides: TGTGCCAGCAGCTTGGACAGGGGGAAACGTGGCTACACCTTC.

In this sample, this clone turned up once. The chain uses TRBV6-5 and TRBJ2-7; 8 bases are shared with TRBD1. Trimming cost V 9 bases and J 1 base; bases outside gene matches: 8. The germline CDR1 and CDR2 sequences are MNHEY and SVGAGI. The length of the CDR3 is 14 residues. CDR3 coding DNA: TGTGCCAGTAGCCGGGACAGGCAATCCTACGAGCAGTACGTC. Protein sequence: CASSRDRQSYEQYV.

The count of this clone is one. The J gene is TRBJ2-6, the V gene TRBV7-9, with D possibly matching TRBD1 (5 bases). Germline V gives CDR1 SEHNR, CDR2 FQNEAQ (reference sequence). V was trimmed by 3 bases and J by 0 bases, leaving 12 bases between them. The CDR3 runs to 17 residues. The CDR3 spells CASSLKDTPSGANVLTF. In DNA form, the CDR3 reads TGTGCCAGCAGCTTGAAGGACACGCCCTCTGGGGCCAACGTCCTGACTTTC. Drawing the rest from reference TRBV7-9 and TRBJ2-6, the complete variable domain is DTGVSQNPRHKITKRGQNVTFRCDPISEHNRLYWYRQTLGQGPEFLTYFQNEAQLEKSRLLSDRFSAERPKGSFSTLEIQRTEQGDSAMYLCASSLKDTPSGANVLTFGAGSRLTVL.

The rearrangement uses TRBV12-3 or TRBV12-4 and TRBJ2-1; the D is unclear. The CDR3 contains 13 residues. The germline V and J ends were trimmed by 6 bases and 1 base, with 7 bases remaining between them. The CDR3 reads CASSPSSYNEQFF. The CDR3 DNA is TGTGCCAGCAGCCCCTCTTCCTACAATGAGCAGTTCTTC.